The clone carrying this TCR beta chain was seen a handful of times. The antigen is undetermined. This sample was taken from a study of blood T cells in healthy people across ages. General observations from the study: Strong correlation was found linking TCR beta diversity to naive T cell percentage.

The sample providers were healthy Caucasian people from Russia, aged roughly 6 to 95. The V gene's germline CDR1 is SGHTA and CDR2 FQGNSA. Trimming removed 1 base from V and 3 bases from J, with 6 bases in between. The CDR3 sequence is 14 residues long. The second PCR ran about 6 to 12 cycles with a sample-barcoded 5' primer and J-beta primers. Each cDNA molecule, via a template-switch adaptor with 12 random nucleotides, was tagged. Via MiXCR, TCRdb re-called the 5' RACE reads, giving one row per CDR3 protein. The sample carries some 730,000 distinct CDR3 sequences, 22% recorded once. Input material: blood. This receptor was identified in a man in his 70s in good health. The chain recombines TRBV7-2 with TRBJ1-4; D is ambiguous. CDR3 sequence reads: CASSLESANEKLFF. The CDR3 region has the DNA TGTGCCAGCAGCTTAGAGTCAGCTAATGAAAAACTGTTTTTT.